This entry concerns a single TCR beta chain. Libraries were prepared by immunoSEQ multiplex PCR; TCRdb keeps only in-frame clonotypes and omits some of them. The sample has tens of thousands of clones, approximately 90% seen once. These data come from a study of blood T cell repertoires in COVID-19. The sample was peripheral blood. This TCR was recovered from a man aged 65 to 85 with active or convalescent COVID-19.

The CDR3 is CASSIVTGIQPQHF. The CDR3 DNA follows: TGTGCCAGTAGTATAGTCACAGGGATTCAGCCCCAGCATTTT. The V call is TRBV19, the J call TRBJ1-5; D possibly corresponds to TRBD1 (6 bases). Trimming pared 1 base from V and 6 bases from J, leaving 10 bases between. CDR3 length: 14 residues. Germline-derived CDR1 and CDR2 are LNHDA and SQIVND (reference sequence).